This T cell receptor beta chain was captured by sequencing in a study of lymphopenia after photon versus proton radiotherapy. Worth noting for this clone: At one boundary the junction diverges from the germline segment, which might be a read error.

Here immunoSEQ multiplex PCR was the method, and the copy in TCRdb shows in-frame clones only, minus some. The sample records around 25,000 clones, roughly 85% being singletons. CDR1 and CDR2 from the germline V gene are LGHNA and YNFKEQ. The CDR3 contains 8 residues. The receptor's source is a man aged 30-40 years with gastric cancer. The material sequenced was peripheral blood, taken from a patient treated with photon-based radiotherapy. V is TRBV4-2 and J is TRBJ2-7; no firm D call. In nucleotides, the CDR3 is TGTGCCAGCAGCCAATCCAATTTC. It yields the protein CASSQSNF.